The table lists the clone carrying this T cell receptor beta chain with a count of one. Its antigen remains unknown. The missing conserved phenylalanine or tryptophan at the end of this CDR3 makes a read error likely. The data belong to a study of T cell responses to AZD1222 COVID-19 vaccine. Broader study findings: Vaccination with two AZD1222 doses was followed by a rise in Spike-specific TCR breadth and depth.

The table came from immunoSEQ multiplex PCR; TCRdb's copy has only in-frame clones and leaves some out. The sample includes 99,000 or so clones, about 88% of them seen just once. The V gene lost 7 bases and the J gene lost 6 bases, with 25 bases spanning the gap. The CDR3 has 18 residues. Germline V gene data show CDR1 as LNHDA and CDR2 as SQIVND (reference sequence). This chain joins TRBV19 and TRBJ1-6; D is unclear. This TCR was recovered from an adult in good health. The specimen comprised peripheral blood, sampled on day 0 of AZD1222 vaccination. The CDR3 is CASTIYGNTEGINSPLHL. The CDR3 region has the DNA TGTGCCAGTACCATATATGGGAATACGGAGGGTATTAATTCACCCCTCCACCTT.